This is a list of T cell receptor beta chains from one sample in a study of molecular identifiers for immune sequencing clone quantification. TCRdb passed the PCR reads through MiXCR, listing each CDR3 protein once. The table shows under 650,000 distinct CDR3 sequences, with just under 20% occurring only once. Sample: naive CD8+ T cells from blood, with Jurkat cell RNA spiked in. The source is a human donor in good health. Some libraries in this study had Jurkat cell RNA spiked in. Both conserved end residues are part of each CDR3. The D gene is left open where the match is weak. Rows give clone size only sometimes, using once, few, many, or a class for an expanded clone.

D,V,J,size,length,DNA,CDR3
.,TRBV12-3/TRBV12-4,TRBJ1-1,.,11,TGTGCCAGCAGTTTGACATTTGAAGCTTTCTTT,CASSLTFEAFF
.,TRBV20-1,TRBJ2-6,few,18,TGCAGTGCTCCTTTCGGGGGCCGGGCCGTCTCTGGGGCCAACGTCCTGACTTTC,CSAPFGGRAVSGANVLTF
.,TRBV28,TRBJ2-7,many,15,TGTGCCAGCAGTGCAACCGGGACCTCAAATCCCGAGCAGTACTTC,CASSATGTSNPEQYF
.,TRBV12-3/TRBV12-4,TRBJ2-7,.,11,TGTGCCAGCAGTGGGGGTTGGGAGCAGTACTTC,CASSGGWEQYF
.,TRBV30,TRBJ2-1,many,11,TGTGCCTGGAGTTCCCCGGTTGGGCAGTTCTTC,CAWSSPVGQFF
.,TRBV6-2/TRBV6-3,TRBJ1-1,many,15,TGTGCCAGCAGTTACGACGGACATTTGAACACTGAAGCTTTCTTT,CASSYDGHLNTEAFF
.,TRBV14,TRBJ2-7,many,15,TGTGCCAGCAGCCAGGCCAGGGGCTTTAGCTACGAGCAGTACTTC,CASSQARGFSYEQYF
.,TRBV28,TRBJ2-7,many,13,TGTGCCAGCAGTTTCTACCGAACCTACGAGCAGTACTTC,CASSFYRTYEQYF
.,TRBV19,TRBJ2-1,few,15,TGTGCCAGTAGTATTAGAGGAGGAAGCTACAATGAGCAGTTCTTC,CASSIRGGSYNEQFF
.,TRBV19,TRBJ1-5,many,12,TGTGCCAGTACTGAGGGACTACAGCCCCAGCATTTT,CASTEGLQPQHF
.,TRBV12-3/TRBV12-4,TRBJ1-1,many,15,TGTGCCAGCAGTCCGAATTTGGGGGCCGGAACTGAAGCTTTCTTT,CASSPNLGAGTEAFF
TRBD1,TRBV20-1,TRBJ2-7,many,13,TGCAGTGCTGACAGGGTAATCTCCTACGAGCAGTACTTC,CSADRVISYEQYF
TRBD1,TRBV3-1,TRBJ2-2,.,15,TGTGCCAGCAGCCAAGAACGACAGGGGTCCGGGGAGCTGTTTTTT,CASSQERQGSGELFF
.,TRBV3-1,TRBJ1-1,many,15,TGTGCCAGCAGCCAAGATCGGATGGGGCAATCGGAAGCTTTCTTT,CASSQDRMGQSEAFF
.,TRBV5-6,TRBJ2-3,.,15,TGTGCCAGCAGCCCTTCCCTGGACAGAACAGATACGCAGTATTTT,CASSPSLDRTDTQYF
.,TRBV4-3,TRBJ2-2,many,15,TGCGCCAGCAGCCCCGGGTTCCCTTACACCGGGGAGCTGTTTTTT,CASSPGFPYTGELFF
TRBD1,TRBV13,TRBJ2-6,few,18,TGTGCCAGCAGCCCGACTCCAGGGACAGGGGCTGGGGCCAACGCCCTGACTTTC,CASSPTPGTGAGANALTF
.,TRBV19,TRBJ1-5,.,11,TGTGCCAGTGGGGGTAATCAGCTTCAGCATTTT,CASGGNQLQHF
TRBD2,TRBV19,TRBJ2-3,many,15,TGTGCCAGTAGTATAGCGGGAGGCTACACAGATACGCAGTATTTT,CASSIAGGYTDTQYF
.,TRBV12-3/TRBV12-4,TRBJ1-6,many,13,TGTGCCAGCAGTTTAAGTGGGAATTCACCCCTCCACTTT,CASSLSGNSPLHF
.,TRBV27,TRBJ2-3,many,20,TGTGCCAGCAGTTTATTCCCTTTCGGAGGAATCGGGAGCATCACAGATACGCAGTATTTT,CASSLFPFGGIGSITDTQYF
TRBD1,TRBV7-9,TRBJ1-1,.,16,TGTGCCGGCAGCTATGGACAGGGGGCGGGGAACACTGGAGCTTTCTTT,CAGSYGQGAGNTGAFF
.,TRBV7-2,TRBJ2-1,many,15,TGTGCCAGCAGCGACCTCGGACTAAAATACAATGAGCAGTTCTTC,CASSDLGLKYNEQFF
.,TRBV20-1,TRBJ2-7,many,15,TGCAGTGCTCCGAGCGGTGGCGGGACTTCCTACGAGCAGTACTTC,CSAPSGGGTSYEQYF
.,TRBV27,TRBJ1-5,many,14,TGTGCCAGCAGCGTGACGATAGGAAACCAGCCCCAGCATTTT,CASSVTIGNQPQHF
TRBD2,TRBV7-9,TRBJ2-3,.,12,TGTGCCAGCAGCTTAGACGGGGGGATGCGGTATTTT,CASSLDGGMRYF
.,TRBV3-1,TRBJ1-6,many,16,TGTGCCAGCAGCCAACCGAACATCGGATTGGGGTCACCCCTCCACTTT,CASSQPNIGLGSPLHF
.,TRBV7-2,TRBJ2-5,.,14,TGTGCCAGCAGCTTTAGTAGGGAATCAGAGACCAAGTACTTC,CASSFSRESETKYF
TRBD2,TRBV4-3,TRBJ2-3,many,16,TGCGCCAGCAGCCACGAGTCTAGCGGTATCACAGATACGCAGTATTTT,CASSHESSGITDTQYF
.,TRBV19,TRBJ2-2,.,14,TGTGCCAGTAGTCTGGACAGCCCCACCGGGGAGCTGTTTTTT,CASSLDSPTGELFF
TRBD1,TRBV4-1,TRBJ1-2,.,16,TGCGTCAGCAGCCAAGATAAGAGAGGGGGCGACTATGGCTACACCTTC,CVSSQDKRGGDYGYTF
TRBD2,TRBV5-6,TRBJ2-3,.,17,TGTGCCAGCAGCTTGGCGGGGACTAGCGTTATCACAGATACGCAGTATTTT,CASSLAGTSVITDTQYF
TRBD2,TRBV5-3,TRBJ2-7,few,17,TGTGCCAGAAGCTTGGGACTAGCGGGGGGAAGCTCCTACGAGCAGTACTTC,CARSLGLAGGSSYEQYF
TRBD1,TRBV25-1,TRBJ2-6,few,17,TGTGCCAGCAGTGACGGGGACAGGGGTCCTGGGGCCAACGTCCTGACTTTC,CASSDGDRGPGANVLTF
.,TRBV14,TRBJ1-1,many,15,TGTGCCAGCAGCCGACGGGCCCCCTGGGACACTGAAGCTTTCTTT,CASSRRAPWDTEAFF
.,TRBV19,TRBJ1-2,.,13,TGTGCCAGTAGTATGAACAGCTCCTATGGCTACACCTTC,CASSMNSSYGYTF
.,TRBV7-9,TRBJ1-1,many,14,TGTGCCAGCAGCTTAATTTTAGGGCAACCTGAAGCTTTCTTT,CASSLILGQPEAFF
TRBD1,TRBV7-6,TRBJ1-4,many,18,TGTGCCAGCAGCTTATTCGCAGGGGGCGTTTCAACTAATGAAAAACTGTTTTTT,CASSLFAGGVSTNEKLFF
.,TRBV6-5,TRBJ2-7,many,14,TGTGCCAGCAGTGATACAGGGAGCGGCTACGAGCAGTACTTC,CASSDTGSGYEQYF
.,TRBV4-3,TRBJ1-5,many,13,TGCGCCAGCAGCCAAGCCCCGAATCAGCCCCAGCATTTT,CASSQAPNQPQHF
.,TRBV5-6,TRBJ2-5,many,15,TGTGCCAGCAGTTCTGACAGAGGGAAACAAGAGACCCAGTACTTC,CASSSDRGKQETQYF
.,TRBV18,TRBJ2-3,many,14,TGTGCCAGCTCACCTTCGGATAGCACAGATACGCAGTATTTT,CASSPSDSTDTQYF
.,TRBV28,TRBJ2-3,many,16,TGTGCCAGCAGTCTCTACCGATGGGGGAGTACAGATACGCAGTATTTT,CASSLYRWGSTDTQYF
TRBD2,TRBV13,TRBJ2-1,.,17,TGTGCCAGCAGCTTAGGCCCCACTAGCGGGGGCTACAATGAGCAGTTCTTC,CASSLGPTSGGYNEQFF
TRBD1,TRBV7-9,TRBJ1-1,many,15,TGTGCCAGCAGCTACGGACAGGCCCGGTGGACTGAAGCTTTCTTT,CASSYGQARWTEAFF
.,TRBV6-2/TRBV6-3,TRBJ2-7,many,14,TGTGCCAGCAGTTTCGACGCGGGGTACTACGAGCAGTACTTC,CASSFDAGYYEQYF
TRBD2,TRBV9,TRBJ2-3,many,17,TGTGCCAGCAGCGATAAGACTAGCGGGGGAAGCACAGATACGCAGTATTTT,CASSDKTSGGSTDTQYF
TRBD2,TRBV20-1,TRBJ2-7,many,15,TGCAGTGCTAGAGATGGGGTAAGCGGGGGTGCCGAGCAGTACTTC,CSARDGVSGGAEQYF
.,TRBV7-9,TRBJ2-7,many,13,TGTGCCAGCAGCTTAGCGTGGGGCTACGAGCAGTACTTC,CASSLAWGYEQYF
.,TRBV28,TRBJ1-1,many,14,TGTGCCAGCAGGCTCAGGTTAGGGGACACTGAAGCTTTCTTT,CASRLRLGDTEAFF
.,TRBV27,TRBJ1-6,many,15,TGTGCCAGCAGATCCGGACAGTCTATAGGTTCACCCCTCCACTTT,CASRSGQSIGSPLHF
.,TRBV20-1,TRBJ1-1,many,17,TGCAGTGCTAGGCGGCGGGGTCACGGGGTCCGGAACACTGAAGCTTTCTTT,CSARRRGHGVRNTEAFF
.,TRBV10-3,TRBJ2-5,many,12,TGTGCCATCTCGAGGGCGGGTGAGACCCAGTACTTC,CAISRAGETQYF